Below, 12 T cell receptor beta chains from the same sample are listed, as sequenced in a study of blood T cell repertoires in COVID-19. Only in-frame clones appear in the TCRdb table, and some are missing; sequencing was by immunoSEQ multiplex PCR. The sample carries roughly 60,000 clones, approximately 88% recorded once. The sequencing sample was made of peripheral blood. Receptors were obtained from a human donor in a cohort sampled during active COVID-19.

The CDR3, as DNA: TGTGCCAGCAGCTTAAAGGGTGGGGGGGACACTGAAGCTTTCTTT. Its protein is CASSLKGGGDTEAFF. The gene calls are TRBV7-9 and TRBJ1-1, with TRBD1 as a possible D gene (5 bases). Trimming pared 2 bases from V and 3 bases from J, leaving 13 bases between. CDR3 length equals 15 residues. Germline loops: CDR1 SEHNR, CDR2 FQNEAQ (reference sequence). Filled out from reference TRBV7-9 and TRBJ1-1, the complete variable domain reads DTGVSQNPRHKITKRGQNVTFRCDPISEHNRLYWYRQTLGQGPEFLTYFQNEAQLEKSRLLSDRFSAERPKGSFSTLEIQRTEQGDSAMYLCASSLKGGGDTEAFFGQGTRLTVV.

This clone turned up a few times. The rearrangement joins TRBV9 to TRBJ2-7; D is perhaps TRBD2 (6 bases). V lost 2 bases to trimming and J lost 0 bases, with 12 bases between them. Germline V CDR1 and CDR2: SGDLS, YYNGEE. The CDR3 runs 15 residues. CDR3 in DNA: TGTGCCAGCAGCGTTGATAGCGGCCTCTCCTACGAGCAGTACTTC. Translating gives CASSVDSGLSYEQYF.

This clone was found once. The chain combines TRBV5-8 with TRBJ2-5, with 14 positions matching TRBD2. This CDR3 has 17 residues. From germline, CDR1 is SGHTS and CDR2 YDEGEE. The J segment lost 1 base and the V segment lost 4 bases, leaving 6 bases of the junction unmatched. The CDR3 coding sequence is TGTGCCAGCAGCCCTTGGACTAGCGGGGGGTTCCAAGAGACCCAGTACTTC. Translating it yields CASSPWTSGGFQETQYF. Looking up the rest from reference TRBV5-8 and TRBJ2-5 gives the full variable domain: EAGVTQSPTHLIKTRGQQATLRCSPISGHTSVYWYQQALGLGLQFLLWYDEGEERNRGNFPPRFSGRQFPNYSSELNVNALELEDSALYLCASSPWTSGGFQETQYFGPGTRLLVL.

The V gene is TRBV28, the J gene TRBJ2-7; D gene unclear. Looked up from germline, CDR1 is MDHEN and CDR2 is SYDVKM. V was shortened by 3 bases and J by 3 bases, with 12 bases between the two germline ends. The CDR3 totals 14 residues. The CDR3 DNA reads as TGTGCCAGCAGTTTTTTAACAGAGTACTACGAGCAGTACTTC. Its translation is CASSFLTEYYEQYF.

The chain links TRBV5-4 to TRBJ2-7, with 8 bases aligning to TRBD1. This CDR3 region has 15 residues. J gave up 2 bases and V 3 bases, and 7 bases lay outside the gene matches. Germline V gene sequence: CDR1 SGHNT, CDR2 YYREEE (reference sequence). The CDR3 loop reads CASSSLDRGPYEQYF. In DNA, the CDR3 is TGTGCCAGCAGCTCACTTGACAGGGGCCCCTACGAGCAGTACTTC.

Only one count was recorded for this clone. DNA of the CDR3: TGTGCCAGCAGCCGAGGGCATAATTCACCCCTCCACTTT. Translated: CASSRGHNSPLHF. The chain carries TRBV14 and TRBJ1-6, with no clear D. The length of the CDR3 is 13 residues. Germline assignment: CDR1 SGHDN and CDR2 FVKESK. V gave up 4 bases and J gave up 5 bases, with 6 bases separating them.

The chain carries TRBV29-1 and TRBJ2-1; D may be TRBD1 (6 bases). The CDR3 has 15 amino acids. The V gene lost 7 bases and the J gene lost 6 bases, with 22 bases spanning the gap. CDR1 SQVTM and CDR2 ANQGSEA come from the germline V gene. CDR3 in DNA: TGCAGCGCCAAACAGGGTGCAAACAGGGTCAATGAGCAGTTCTTC. This gives the protein CSAKQGANRVNEQFF.

The chain is built from TRBV19 and TRBJ1-1; TRBD1 aligns across 12 bases. CDR1 is LNHDA, CDR2 SQIVND, per germline (reference sequence). This CDR3 comprises 14 residues. With V trimmed by 4 bases and J by 5 bases, 2 bases remained unmatched. CDR3 sequence (DNA): TGTGCCAGTAGTAGGGGACAGGGGGCGACTGAAGCTTTCTTT. This sequence encodes CASSRGQGATEAFF.

The chain uses TRBV7-2 and TRBJ2-7, with 12 bases lining up with TRBD2. From germline, CDR1 is SGHTA and CDR2 FQGNSA. The CDR3 runs to 19 residues. Trimming cost V 2 bases and J 4 bases; bases outside gene matches: 15. CDR3 in DNA: TGTGCCAGCAGCTTAACCCAGGTTTTTCGGACTAGCGGGAATTACGAGCAGTACTTC. Encoded protein: CASSLTQVFRTSGNYEQYF. The full variable domain, with the rest looked up from reference TRBV7-2 and TRBJ2-7, is GAGVSQSPSNKVTEKGKDVELRCDPISGHTALYWYRQSLGQGLEFLIYFQGNSAPDKSGLPSDRFSAERTGGSVSTLTIQRTQQEDSAVYLCASSLTQVFRTSGNYEQYFGPGTRLTVT.

The V gene is TRBV12-5, the J gene TRBJ1-1; D call uncertain. CDR3 length: 13 residues. V was shortened by 5 bases and J by 2 bases, with 9 bases between the two germline ends. Germline V lookup: CDR1 LGHNT, CDR2 FRNRAP. The CDR3 DNA reads as TGTGCTAGTGGTCTTTCGGGTAACACTGAAGCTTTCTTT. The encoded protein is CASGLSGNTEAFF.

This chain joins TRBV9 and TRBJ2-1, with D possibly TRBD1 on 6 matching bases. Per germline, CDR1 SGDLS and CDR2 YYNGEE. Trimming removed 2 bases at V and 0 bases at J, with 9 bases between. The CDR3 spans 15 residues. Here the CDR3 DNA reads TGTGCCAGCAGCGTCCGGGACACCTCCTACAATGAGCAGTTCTTC. Its protein product is CASSVRDTSYNEQFF.

The chain uses TRBV15 and TRBJ2-7; D call uncertain. Trimming removed 1 base at V and 0 bases at J, with 16 bases between. Germline V gene data show CDR1 as LNHNV and CDR2 as YYDKDF (reference sequence). There are 17 residues in the CDR3. The CDR3 here is CATSRGQVGASSYEQYF. The CDR3 DNA follows: TGTGCCACCAGCAGAGGGCAGGTCGGCGCAAGCTCCTACGAGCAGTACTTC.